This T cell receptor (beta chain) was captured in a study of cytomegalovirus exposure and HLA in healthy donors. Whole-study findings and limits: Most TCR sequences were uncommon, yet certain public TCRs appeared in many donors. According to an earlier analysis, most TCR beta V segments yielded productive rearrangements about 87% or about 30% of the time. Solely CMV serostatus was available to characterize immune exposure.

Primers for the PCR totalled 60 Vbeta and 13 Jbeta. The protocol was immunoSEQ multiplex PCR, while the TCRdb copy is restricted to in-frame clones and leaves out a portion. The table lists roughly 90,000 clones, around 79% of them singletons. The CDR3 extends over 16 amino acids. Germline CDR1 reads MNHEY; CDR2 reads SVGAGI. Trimming took 3 bases from V and 1 from J; bases not matched to a gene: 2. With regard to this clone: Antigen unknown. Other DNA sequences in the sample encode the same CDR3.

This TCR was recovered from a middle-aged woman in good health and CMV-seropositive. The sequencing input was PBMCs. The chain carries TRBV6-5 and TRBJ2-2, with 10 bases identical to TRBD2. The CDR3 loop reads CASSYRTSGNTGELFF. CDR3 nucleotides: TGTGCCAGCAGTTATCGGACTAGCGGGAACACCGGGGAGCTGTTTTTT.